This TCR beta chain was sequenced in a study of CD8+CD57+ T cells in acquired aplastic anemia. Whole-study context: Roughly 10.8 million reads were obtained on average for healthy donor CD4+ cells.

Researchers used genomic DNA as the template to profile TCR beta VDJ and CDR3. MiXCR, run by TCRdb on the reads, gives a single entry per CDR3 protein. The table lists 400,000 to 500,000 distinct CDR3 sequences, roughly 64% of them singletons. Of note for this clonotype: Its matching antigen is unknown.

V lost 5 bases to trimming and J lost 0 bases; unmatched junction nucleotides: 5. Germline loops: CDR1 MGHDK, CDR2 SYGVNS. This CDR3 is built from 15 residues. The study's findings and limits: About 29 shared CD8+ CDR3s appeared highly expressed within patients' immunodominant clones.

Sequenced input: sorted CD4+, CD8+, or CD8+CD57+ T cells (not recorded which) from PBMCs. This chain joins TRBV25-1 and TRBJ2-3; 7 nucleotides align to TRBD1. The sequence was obtained from a human donor in good health, serving as a control. CDR3 protein: CASSKGARSTDTQYF. CDR3 coding DNA: TGTGCCAGCAGTAAGGGGGCGCGGAGCACAGATACGCAGTATTTT.